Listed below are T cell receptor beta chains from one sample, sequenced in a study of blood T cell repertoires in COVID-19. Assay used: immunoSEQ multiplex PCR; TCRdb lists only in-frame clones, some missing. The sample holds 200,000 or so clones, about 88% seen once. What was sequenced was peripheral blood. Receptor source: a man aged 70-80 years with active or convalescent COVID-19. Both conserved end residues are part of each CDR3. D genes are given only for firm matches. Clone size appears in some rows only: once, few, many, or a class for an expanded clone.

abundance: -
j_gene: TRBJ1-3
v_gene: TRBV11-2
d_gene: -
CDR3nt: TGTGCCAGCAGCTTATTCCTGGCAGGCTCTGGAAACACCATATATTTT
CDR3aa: CASSLFLAGSGNTIYF

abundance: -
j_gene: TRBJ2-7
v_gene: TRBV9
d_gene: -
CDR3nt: TGTGCCAGCAGCGTAGACACCAATTACGAGCAGTACTTC
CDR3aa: CASSVDTNYEQYF

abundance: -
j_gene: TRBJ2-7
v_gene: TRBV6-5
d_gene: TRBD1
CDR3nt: TGTGCCAGCAAACCGGGACAGGGCTCCGAGCAGTACTTC
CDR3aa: CASKPGQGSEQYF

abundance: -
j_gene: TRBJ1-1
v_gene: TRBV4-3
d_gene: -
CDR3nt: TGCGCCAGCAGCCAAGAACCTTATCAGGAAGGTCCCCAGGTAAACACTGAAGCTTTCTTT
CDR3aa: CASSQEPYQEGPQVNTEAFF

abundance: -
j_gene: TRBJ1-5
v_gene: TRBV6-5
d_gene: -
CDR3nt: TGTGCCAGCAGTTACTCAGGGGGGGTCCAGCCCCAGCATTTT
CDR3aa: CASSYSGGVQPQHF

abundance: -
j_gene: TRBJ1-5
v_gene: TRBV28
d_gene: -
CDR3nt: TGTGCCAGCAGTCTGGGGGGTAGCAATCAGCCCCAGCATTTT
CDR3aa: CASSLGGSNQPQHF

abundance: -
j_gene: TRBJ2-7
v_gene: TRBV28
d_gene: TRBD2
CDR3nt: TGTGCCAGCAGGGCCCCTAGCGGGAGGTACGAGCAGTACTTC
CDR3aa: CASRAPSGRYEQYF

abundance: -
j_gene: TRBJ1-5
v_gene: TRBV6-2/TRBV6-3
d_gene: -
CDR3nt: TGTGCCAGCAGTTTGGGGGGAGGTCAGCCCCAGCATTTT
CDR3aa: CASSLGGGQPQHF

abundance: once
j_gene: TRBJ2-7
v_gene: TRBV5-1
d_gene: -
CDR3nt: TGCGCCAGCAGCTTTCGGGCAGGGCCCTACGAGCAGTACTTC
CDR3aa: CASSFRAGPYEQYF

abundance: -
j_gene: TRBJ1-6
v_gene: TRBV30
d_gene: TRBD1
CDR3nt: TGTGCCTGGAGTGTACAACGAGGGGGCTTTAGAACGGGACATAATTCACCCCTCCACTTT
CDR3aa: CAWSVQRGGFRTGHNSPLHF

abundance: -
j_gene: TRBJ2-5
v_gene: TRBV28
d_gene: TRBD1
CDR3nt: TGTGCCAGCGCTACAGGGGGCGCTTGGGAGACCCAGTACTTC
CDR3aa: CASATGGAWETQYF

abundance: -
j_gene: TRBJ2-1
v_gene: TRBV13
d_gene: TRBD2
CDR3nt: TGTGCCAGCAGCCTTAGCGGGAGAATTCGGTTCAATGAGCAGTTCTTC
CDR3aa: CASSLSGRIRFNEQFF

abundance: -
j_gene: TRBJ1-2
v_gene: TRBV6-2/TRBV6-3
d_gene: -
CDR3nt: TGTGCCAGCAGCAGGCCTTCCAACCGACAGCCATTCGCCTATGGCTACACCTTC
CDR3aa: CASSRPSNRQPFAYGYTF

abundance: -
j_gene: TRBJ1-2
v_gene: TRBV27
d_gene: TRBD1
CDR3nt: TGTGCCAGCAGTTTAAACAGGGGAGAGGGCGGCTACACCTTC
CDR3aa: CASSLNRGEGGYTF

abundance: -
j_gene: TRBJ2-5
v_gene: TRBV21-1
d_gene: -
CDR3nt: TGTGCCAGCAGCAAAGTTTGGCGCGGGAGTAGTCAAGAGACCCAGTACTTC
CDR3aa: CASSKVWRGSSQETQYF

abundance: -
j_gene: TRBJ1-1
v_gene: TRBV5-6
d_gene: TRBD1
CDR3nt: TGTGCCAGCAGCTTTGGAAACAGGGGCACTGAAGCTTTCTTT
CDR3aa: CASSFGNRGTEAFF

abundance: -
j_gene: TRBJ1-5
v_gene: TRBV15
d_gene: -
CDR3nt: TGTGCCACCAGCAGAGACAGGACAGCAGATCAGCCCCAGCATTTT
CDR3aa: CATSRDRTADQPQHF

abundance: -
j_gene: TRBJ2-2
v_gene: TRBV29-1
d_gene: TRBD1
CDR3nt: TGCAGCGGCCTAACAGGGGTCGGGGAGCTGTTTTTT
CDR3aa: CSGLTGVGELFF

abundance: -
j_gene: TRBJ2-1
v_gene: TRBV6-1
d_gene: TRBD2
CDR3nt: TGTGCCAGCAGTGCGACTAGCGGGAGCCTCATCCATGAGCAGTTCTTC
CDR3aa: CASSATSGSLIHEQFF

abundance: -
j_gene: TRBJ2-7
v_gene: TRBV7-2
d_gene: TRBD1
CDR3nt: TGTGCCAGCAGCCCTTTTCACAGGGGGCGCCTAAACGAGCAGTACTTC
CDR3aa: CASSPFHRGRLNEQYF

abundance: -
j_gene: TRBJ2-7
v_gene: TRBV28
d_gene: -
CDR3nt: TGTGCCAGCAGACTTGCGGGATACGAGCAGTACTTC
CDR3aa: CASRLAGYEQYF

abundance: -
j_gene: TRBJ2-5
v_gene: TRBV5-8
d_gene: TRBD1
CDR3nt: TGTGCCAGCAGCCCCAGGGGGCTGGAGACCCAGTACTTC
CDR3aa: CASSPRGLETQYF

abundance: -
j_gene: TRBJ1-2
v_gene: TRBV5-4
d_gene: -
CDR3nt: TGTGCCAGCAGCTTGGCCGGGCGGGCGGTTGAAAGTGGCTACACCTTC
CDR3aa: CASSLAGRAVESGYTF

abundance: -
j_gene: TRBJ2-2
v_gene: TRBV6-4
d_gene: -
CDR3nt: TGTGCCAGCAGTGACGTCTTAGGGGAGCTGTTTTTT
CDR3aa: CASSDVLGELFF

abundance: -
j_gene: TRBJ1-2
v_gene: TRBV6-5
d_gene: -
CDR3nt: TGTGCCAGCCGACAGGACCCCTATGGCTACACCTTC
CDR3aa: CASRQDPYGYTF

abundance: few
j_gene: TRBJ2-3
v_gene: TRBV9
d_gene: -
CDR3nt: TGTGCCAGCAGCCCCCGACCCGGGTCCTCCGGGGTTAGCGATACGCAGTATTTT
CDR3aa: CASSPRPGSSGVSDTQYF

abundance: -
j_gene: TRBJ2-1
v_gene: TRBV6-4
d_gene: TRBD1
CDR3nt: TGTGCCAGCGGAAACAGGGGCCGCTTGGATGAGCAGTTCTTC
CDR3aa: CASGNRGRLDEQFF

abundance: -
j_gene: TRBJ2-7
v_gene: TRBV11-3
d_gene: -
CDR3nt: TGTGCCAGCAGCAAATCCTCTACAGGGAACCCCTACGAGCAGTACTTC
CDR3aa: CASSKSSTGNPYEQYF

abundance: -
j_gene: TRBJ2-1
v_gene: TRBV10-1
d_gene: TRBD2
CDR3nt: TGCGCCAGCAGTGAGTCTAGCGGGGGCCGGGAGTCCTACAATGAGCAGTTCTTC
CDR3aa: CASSESSGGRESYNEQFF

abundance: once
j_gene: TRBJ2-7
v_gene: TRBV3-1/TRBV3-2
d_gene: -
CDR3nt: TGTGCCAGCAGCCCCCCTGGGACATTATCCTACGAGCAGTACTTC
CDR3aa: CASSPPGTLSYEQYF

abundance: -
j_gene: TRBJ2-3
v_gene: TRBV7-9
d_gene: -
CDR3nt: TGTGCCAGCAGCTCCGAGGCAGGGGCTAACACAGATACGCAGTATTTT
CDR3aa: CASSSEAGANTDTQYF

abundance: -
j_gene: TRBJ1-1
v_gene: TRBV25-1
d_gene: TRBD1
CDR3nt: TGTGCCAGCAGTGAGACAGGGGGCCCCACTGAAGCTTTCTTT
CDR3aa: CASSETGGPTEAFF

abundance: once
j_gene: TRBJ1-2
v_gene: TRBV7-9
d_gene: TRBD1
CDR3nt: TGTGCCAGCAGCTCCCGGGACAGGGAGAACTATGGCTACACCTTC
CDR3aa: CASSSRDRENYGYTF

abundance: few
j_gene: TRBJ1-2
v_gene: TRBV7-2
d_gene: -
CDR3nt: TGTGCCAGCAGCTTACACGGAGGGGTCGACTATGGCTACACCTTC
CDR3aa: CASSLHGGVDYGYTF

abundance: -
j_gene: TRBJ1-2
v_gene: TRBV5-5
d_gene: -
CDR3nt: TGTGCCAGCAGCTTGGGTTTGTCAGGGGCTGGCTATGGCTACACCTTC
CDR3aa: CASSLGLSGAGYGYTF

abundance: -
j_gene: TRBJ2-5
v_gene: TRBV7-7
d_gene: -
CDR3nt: TGTGCTAGCAGCTCAGACAGCCAAGAGACCCAGTACTTC
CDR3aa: CASSSDSQETQYF

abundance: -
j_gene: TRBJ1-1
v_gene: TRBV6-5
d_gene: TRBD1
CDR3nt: TGTGCCAGCCAAACACAGACAGGGAGCGTAGCTGAAGCTTTCTTT
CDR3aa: CASQTQTGSVAEAFF

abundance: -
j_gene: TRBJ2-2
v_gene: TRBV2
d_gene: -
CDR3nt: TGTGCCAGCAGTGACCAGGGGTATGGCACCGGGGAGCTGTTTTTT
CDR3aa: CASSDQGYGTGELFF

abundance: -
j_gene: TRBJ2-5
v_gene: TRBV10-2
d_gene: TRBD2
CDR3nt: TGCGCCAGCAGTGGTCCCGGGGGGAAAGAGACCCAGTACTTC
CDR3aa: CASSGPGGKETQYF

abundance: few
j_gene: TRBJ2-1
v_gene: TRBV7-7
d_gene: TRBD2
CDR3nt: TGTGCCAGCAGCTTAGGGGGGCCTAGCGGGAGTAGTCACAATGAGCAGTTCTTC
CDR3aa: CASSLGGPSGSSHNEQFF

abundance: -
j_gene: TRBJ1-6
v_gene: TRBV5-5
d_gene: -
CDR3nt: TGTGCCAGCAGCGTCTCTCTTAGGGGGTCTGGTTCACCCCTCCACTTT
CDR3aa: CASSVSLRGSGSPLHF

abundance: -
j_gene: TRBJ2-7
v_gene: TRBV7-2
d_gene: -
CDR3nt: TGTGCCAGCAGCTCAACAGGGATATCCTACGAGCAGTACTTC
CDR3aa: CASSSTGISYEQYF

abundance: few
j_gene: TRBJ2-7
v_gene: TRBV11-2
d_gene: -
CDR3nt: TGTGCCAGCAGCTTAGATCTAGGCAGGGCAGGAGAGCAGTACTTC
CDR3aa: CASSLDLGRAGEQYF

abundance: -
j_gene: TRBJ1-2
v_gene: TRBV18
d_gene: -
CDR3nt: TGTGCCAGCTCACCGCTAGAGTCGCCGCACTATGGCTACACCTTC
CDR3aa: CASSPLESPHYGYTF

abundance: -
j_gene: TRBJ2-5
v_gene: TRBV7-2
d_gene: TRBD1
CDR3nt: TGTGCCAGCAGCTTAGGGGACAGGGACCAAGAGACCCAGTACTTC
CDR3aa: CASSLGDRDQETQYF

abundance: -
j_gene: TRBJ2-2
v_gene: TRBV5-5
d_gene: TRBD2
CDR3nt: TGTGCCAGCAGCACGGGACTAGCGGGTCCCACGAACACCGGGGAGCTGTTTTTT
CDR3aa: CASSTGLAGPTNTGELFF

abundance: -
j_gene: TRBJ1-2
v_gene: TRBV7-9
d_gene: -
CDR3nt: TGTGCCAGCAGCTTAGGCGGTGGCTACACCTTC
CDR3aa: CASSLGGGYTF